This TCR beta chain was profiled in a study of T-cell memory formation after mild COVID-19. Employing constant-segment primers, 5'RACE generated TCR alpha and TCR beta cDNA libraries bearing sample barcodes and UMIs. TCRdb itself ran the 5' RACE reads through MiXCR, one entry per CDR3 protein. Among about 350,000 distinct CDR3 sequences listed, roughly an eighth were seen once. CDR3 length: 14 residues. Germline V gene lookup returns CDR1 LGHDT and CDR2 YNNKEL (reference sequence). Losses at the gene ends were 4 bases for V and 7 bases for J; bases not matched to a gene: 7. This clonotype originated in a man aged 18 to 30 who had mild COVID-19 (a few samples of this study predate the infection). Cell type and time point are not known. V is TRBV3-1 and J is TRBJ1-2; the match to TRBD1 covers 9 bases. The sample comprised PBMCs or a T cell subset sorted from them (not recorded which). As DNA, the CDR3 is TGTGCCAGCAGCCCCGGGACAGGGTCTCGTGGCTACACCTTC. Residues: CASSPGTGSRGYTF.